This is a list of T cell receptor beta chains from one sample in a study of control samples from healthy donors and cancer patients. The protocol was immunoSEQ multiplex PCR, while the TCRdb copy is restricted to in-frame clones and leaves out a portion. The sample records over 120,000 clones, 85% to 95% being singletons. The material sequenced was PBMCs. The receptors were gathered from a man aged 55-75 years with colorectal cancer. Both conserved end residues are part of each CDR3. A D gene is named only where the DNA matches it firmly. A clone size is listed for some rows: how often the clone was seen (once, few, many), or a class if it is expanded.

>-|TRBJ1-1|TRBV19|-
CASTPGGGAGTEAFF
TGTGCCAGTACCCCGGGGGGGGGCGCAGGGACTGAAGCTTTCTTT
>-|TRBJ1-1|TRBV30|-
CAWIRPNTEAFF
TGTGCCTGGATCCGGCCGAACACTGAAGCTTTCTTT
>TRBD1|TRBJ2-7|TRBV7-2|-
CASSPRTGGAYEQYF
TGTGCCAGCAGCCCGCGGACAGGGGGCGCCTACGAGCAGTACTTC
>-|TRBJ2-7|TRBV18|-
CASSPRKAGQSYEQYF
TGTGCCAGCTCACCACGTAAGGCGGGACAGAGTTACGAGCAGTACTTC
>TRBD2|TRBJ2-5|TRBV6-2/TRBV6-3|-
CASSRGLAGPQETQYF
TGTGCCAGCAGTCGAGGACTAGCGGGGCCCCAAGAGACCCAGTACTTC
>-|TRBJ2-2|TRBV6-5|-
CASSRQGGTGELFF
TGTGCCAGCAGCCGACAGGGAGGCACCGGGGAGCTGTTTTTT
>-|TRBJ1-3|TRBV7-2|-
CASSSGRSSGNTIYF
TGTGCCAGCAGCTCGGGACGGAGCTCTGGAAACACCATATATTTT
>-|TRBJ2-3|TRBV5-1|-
CASSHLPQGLSTDTQYF
TGCGCCAGCAGCCACCTCCCACAGGGTTTAAGCACAGATACGCAGTATTTT
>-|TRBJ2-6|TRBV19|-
CASRIHSRQARANVLTF
TGTGCCAGTAGAATTCACTCCCGCCAGGCCAGGGCCAACGTCCTGACTTTC
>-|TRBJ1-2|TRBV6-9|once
CASSYTSPERLPGYTF
TGTGCCAGCAGTTATACTTCCCCAGAAAGGTTGCCTGGCTACACCTTC
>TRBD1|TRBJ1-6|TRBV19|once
CASSTGVGNSPLHF
TGTGCCAGTAGCACAGGGGTGGGCAATTCACCCCTCCACTTT
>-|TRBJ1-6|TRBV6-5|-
CASSYRQINSPLHF
TGTGCCAGCAGTTACCGGCAGATTAATTCACCCCTCCACTTT
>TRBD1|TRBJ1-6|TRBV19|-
CASSSGQGLNSPLHF
TGTGCCAGTAGTTCGGGACAGGGATTGAATTCACCCCTCCACTTT